These 29 T cell receptor beta chains originate from one sample sequenced in a study of post-analysis software for immune sequencing data (dated by TCRdb to 2014 to 2015). Library prep was done by PCR. The instrument was an Illumina HiSeq 2500. Unique molecular identifiers were incorporated into TCR beta cDNA libraries to reduce PCR and sequencing biases. The public reads were run again by TCRdb, first through fastp at Q25 and then through MiXCR, and only productive beta chains were kept. Rows matching on CDR3 protein sequence are summarized as one entry with the most common DNA and genes. This sample comprises around 710,000 distinct CDR3 sequences, around 46% of them detected only once. Clones ranked in the top ten supply around 4.7% of the sample. No antigen is known for these receptors. The full study reports these points: Patients showed significantly higher frequencies than controls for roughly five TRBV segments, among them TRBV5-6, TRBV5-1 and TRBV20-1.

Sequenced: blood. These receptors came from a girl aged 10 to 17 with multiple sclerosis.

This clonotype showed up just a few times. The chain carries TRBV7-9 and TRBJ2-1; D gene ambiguous. The tail of the sequence fits TRBJ2-7 better, so the J call may be wrong. The CDR3 extends over 14 amino acids. CDR1 is SEHNR, CDR2 FQNEAQ, per germline (reference sequence). CDR3 DNA: TGTGCCAGCAGCTTAGAGACTGGCTACAATGAGCAGTACTTC. Protein product: CASSLETGYNEQYF.

This chain uses TRBV2 with TRBJ2-6; D call uncertain. V gave up 8 bases and J gave up 3 bases, with 11 bases separating them. Germline CDR1 and CDR2: SNHLY and FYNNEI. This CDR3 has 14 residues. The CDR3 region is CASEVRIGANVLTF. The CDR3 DNA follows: TGTGCCAGCGAAGTACGGATTGGGGCCAACGTCCTGACTTTC.

This chain links TRBV20-1 with TRBJ2-5; 7 nucleotides agree with TRBD2. J was trimmed by 2 bases and V by 0 bases; bases with no gene match: 12. CDR1 is DFQATT, CDR2 SNEGSKA, per germline (reference sequence). The CDR3 runs 17 residues. The DNA of the CDR3 is TGCAGTGCTAGAGAGGGGGGGACTACAACATTACAAGAGACCCAGTACTTC. This codes for CSAREGGTTTLQETQYF.

This clonotype has more than one count but fewer than ten. The chain is built from TRBV4-3 and TRBJ1-2; 7 positions agree with TRBD1. The CDR3 length is 18 residues. From germline, CDR1 is LGHNA and CDR2 YSLEER. Trimming removed 0 bases from V and 5 bases from J; junction bases left unmatched: 15. CDR3 loop: CASSQETGRQRYSYGYTF. The CDR3 nucleotides read TGCGCCAGCAGCCAAGAGACAGGGAGACAACGCTACTCATATGGCTACACCTTC.

This rearrangement joins TRBV7-2 to TRBJ2-1; a weak D match, TRBD2 (6 bases). Looked up from germline, CDR1 is SGHTA and CDR2 is FQGNSA. The CDR3 contains 17 residues. With 7 bases removed from V and 1 base from J, the gap between germline ends came to 20 bases. Here the CDR3 DNA reads TGTGCCAGCACCGTAGGTGGGGGAGGCAGGTCCTACAATGAGCAGTTCTTC. It translates to CASTVGGGGRSYNEQFF.

This clonotype was picked up a small number of times. The chain recombines TRBV9 with TRBJ2-1; 8 bases are shared with TRBD2. The V segment lost 2 bases and the J segment 3 bases; nucleotides outside the gene matches: 1. This CDR3 has 14 amino acids. Germline-derived CDR1 and CDR2 are SGDLS and YYNGEE. The CDR3 is CASSVGGGYNEQFF. CDR3 DNA: TGTGCCAGCAGCGTCGGGGGGGGCTACAATGAGCAGTTCTTC.

The rearrangement joins TRBV29-1 to TRBJ2-1; D unresolved. Germline V lookup: CDR1 SQVTM, CDR2 ANQGSEA. This CDR3 is 11 amino acids long. V dropped 8 bases and J dropped 15 bases, with 20 bases sitting between them. In DNA, the CDR3 is TGCAGCAGTTCCCGGACGGCGGAGAGGTTCTTC. It specifies CSSSRTAERFF.

The gene calls are TRBV20-1 and TRBJ2-1, with D unresolved. The CDR3 is 11 residues long. With 1 base removed from V and 10 bases from J, the gap between germline ends came to 8 bases. The germline CDR1 and CDR2 sequences are DFQATT and SNEGSKA (reference sequence). In nucleotides, the CDR3 is TGCAGTGCTAGAGGCCCCGGGGAGCAGTTCTTC. It translates to CSARGPGEQFF.

This clonotype was observed once. This chain joins TRBV27 and TRBJ2-7; no reliable D call. This CDR3 contains 15 residues. Per the germline V gene, CDR1 is MNHEY and CDR2 is SMNVEV (reference sequence). Trimming pared 5 bases from V and 0 bases from J, leaving 14 bases between. The CDR3 coding sequence is TGTGCCAGCAGTCGAGACCGATCGATCTCCTACGAGCAGTACTTC. The encoded protein is CASSRDRSISYEQYF.

V is TRBV12-5 and J is TRBJ2-7, with TRBD1 as a possible D gene (5 bases). Germline lookup yields CDR1 LGHNT and CDR2 FRNRAP. Trimming took off 6 bases at V and 3 bases at J, with 9 bases between the two ends. The length of the CDR3 is 12 residues. The CDR3 reads CASGQQGYEQYF. In nucleotides, the CDR3 is TGTGCTAGTGGCCAGCAGGGCTACGAGCAGTACTTC.

This clonotype was counted between two and nine times. V gene TRBV7-8 combines with J gene TRBJ2-7; D is perhaps TRBD2 (6 bases). This CDR3 is 14 amino acids long. Germline-derived CDR1 and CDR2 are SGHVS and FQNEAQ. The germline V and J ends were trimmed by 4 bases and 2 bases, with 12 bases remaining between them. The CDR3 loop is CASSSGGTTYEQYF. The CDR3 DNA is TGTGCCAGCAGCTCGGGCGGGACGACCTACGAGCAGTACTTC. Looking up the rest from reference TRBV7-8 and TRBJ2-7 gives the full variable domain: GAGVSQSPRYKVAKRGQDVALRCDPISGHVSLFWYQQALGQGPEFLTYFQNEAQLDKSGLPSDRFFAERPEGSVSTLKIQRTQQEDSAVYLCASSSGGTTYEQYFGPGTRLTVT.

The rearrangement joins TRBV7-9 to TRBJ1-1; 8 bases are shared with TRBD1. The CDR3 runs 15 residues. Germline assignment: CDR1 SEHNR and CDR2 FQNEAQ (reference sequence). V trimming: 2 bases; J trimming: 5 bases; junction bases outside the gene matches: 7. CDR3 amino acids: CASSLFGTGSTEAFF. CDR3 nucleotides: TGTGCCAGCAGCTTATTTGGGACAGGTTCGACTGAAGCTTTCTTT.

This clonotype was counted a few times. The chain employs TRBV6-1 and TRBJ2-6; TRBD1 matches at 10 bases. In germline, CDR1 is MNHNS, CDR2 SASEGT. Trimming cost V 6 bases and J 0 bases; bases outside gene matches: 8. The CDR3 runs 18 residues. DNA of the CDR3: TGTGCCAGCAGCCTGACCGGGACAGGGGCCTCTGGGGCCAACGTCCTGACTTTC. It yields the protein CASSLTGTGASGANVLTF.

The chain uses TRBV29-1 and TRBJ2-6; D may match TRBD1 or TRBD2 (5 bases each). From germline, CDR1 is SQVTM and CDR2 ANQGSEA. V was clipped by 5 bases and J by 12 bases, with 11 bases between them. This CDR3 has 11 residues. The CDR3 loop is CSVLAGTVLTF. The CDR3 DNA sequence: TGCAGCGTTCTAGCCGGGACCGTCCTGACTTTC.

Notes on this clonotype: This may stem from a read error, because a much larger clone lies one nucleotide away. CDR3 coding DNA: TGTGCCAGCAGCAGGGACCTCACAGATATGCAGTATTTT. Translated: CASSRDLTDMQYF. The rearrangement joins TRBV12-3 or TRBV12-4 to TRBJ2-3; D possibly matches TRBD1 or TRBD2 (5 bases each). There are 13 residues in the CDR3.

In its sample, this clonotype was seen many times. This rearrangement joins TRBV20-1 to TRBJ2-7, with D perhaps matching TRBD1 (6 bases). Germline CDR1 reads DFQATT; CDR2 reads SNEGSKA (reference sequence). V dropped 2 bases and J dropped 0 bases, with 14 bases sitting between them. CDR3 length equals 15 residues. CDR3 loop: CSARTGQSNSYEQYF. For the CDR3, the DNA is TGCAGTGCTAGAACCGGACAGTCCAACTCCTACGAGCAGTACTTC.

The gene calls are TRBV5-5 and TRBJ2-3; the D gene is possibly TRBD1 (6 bases). V dropped 4 bases and J dropped 2 bases, with 11 bases sitting between them. Germline V gives CDR1 SGHKS, CDR2 YYEKEE (reference sequence). The CDR3 is 14 residues long. In DNA, the CDR3 is TGTGCCAGCAGCGGAACAGGGTTCACAGATACGCAGTATTTT. It is translated as CASSGTGFTDTQYF.

The chain employs TRBV5-5 and TRBJ1-5, with 8 bases aligning to TRBD1. CDR3 length: 15 amino acids. Germline-derived CDR1 and CDR2 are SGHKS and YYEKEE (reference sequence). V was clipped by 4 bases and J by 7 bases; unmatched bases: 10. The CDR3 loop is CASSPTPTGGQPQHF. The CDR3 DNA reads TGTGCCAGCAGCCCCACCCCCACAGGGGGACAGCCCCAGCATTTT. Using reference TRBV5-5 and TRBJ1-5 for the parts outside the CDR3, the full variable domain is DAGVTQSPTHLIKTRGQQVTLRCSPISGHKSVSWYQQVLGQGPQFIFQYYEKEERGRGNFPDRFSARQFPNYSSELNVNALLLGDSALYLCASSPTPTGGQPQHFGDGTRLSIL.

The table lists this clonotype with a few counts. The genes are TRBV30 and TRBJ2-7; D gene ambiguous. Germline assignment: CDR1 GTSNPN and CDR2 SVGIG (reference sequence). The CDR3 sequence is 12 residues long. Trimming took off 3 bases at V and 4 bases at J, with 10 bases between the two ends. The CDR3 DNA reads as TGTGCCTGGAGCTCCACCTCTTACGAGCAGTACTTC. Residues: CAWSSTSYEQYF.

This clonotype has more than one count but fewer than ten. The V and J genes are TRBV24-1 and TRBJ2-7; 13 nucleotides line up with TRBD2. This CDR3 has 16 amino acids. Per germline, CDR1 KGHDR and CDR2 SFDVKD. After removal of 3 bases from V and 7 bases from J, the junction contained 8 bases not matched to a gene. The CDR3 reads CATSDGLAGVYNEQYF. The CDR3 bases are TGTGCCACCAGTGATGGACTAGCGGGAGTTTACAATGAGCAGTACTTC.

This clonotype has only one observation. This chain links TRBV6-1 with TRBJ2-7, with TRBD1 matching over 7 bases. This CDR3 spans 15 amino acids. The germline CDR1 and CDR2 sequences are MNHNS and SASEGT. V shed 5 bases, J shed 2 bases, and the junction held 9 bases outside the gene matches. This chain's CDR3 is CASSRQGAETYEQYF. The CDR3 nucleotides are TGTGCCAGCAGTAGACAGGGTGCTGAGACCTACGAGCAGTACTTC.

The rearrangement links TRBV7-9 to TRBJ2-7; 14 positions match TRBD2. The trim removed 1 base at V and 3 bases at J, leaving 2 bases unmatched. The CDR3 loop spans 16 amino acids. CDR1 is SEHNR and CDR2 is FQNEAQ in the germline V gene (reference sequence). The CDR3 DNA is TGTGCCAGCAGCTTAGGACTAGCGGGAGGGCACTACGAGCAGTACTTC. Its protein product is CASSLGLAGGHYEQYF.

The gene calls are TRBV15 and TRBJ2-1; 13 nucleotides align to TRBD2. CDR3 length: 18 amino acids. Germline V lookup: CDR1 LNHNV, CDR2 YYDKDF (reference sequence). J was trimmed by 6 bases and V by 0 bases; bases with no gene match: 8. Here the CDR3 reads CATSRERLLAGGTNEQFF. For the CDR3, the DNA is TGTGCCACCAGCAGAGAACGATTACTAGCGGGAGGGACCAATGAGCAGTTCTTC.

CDR3 sequence reads: CASSVGPRVGSSDTQYF. CDR3 DNA: TGTGCCAGCAGCGTAGGTCCCCGCGTCGGTTCATCAGATACGCAGTATTTT. V and J are TRBV9 and TRBJ2-3; no definite D call. Between the trimmed V and J ends, which lost 0 bases and 4 bases, there was a span of 18 bases. The germline gives CDR1 SGDLS, CDR2 YYNGEE. This CDR3 comprises 17 residues.

This clonotype was counted between two and nine times. CDR3 region: CSARAPSGSFYEQYF. Written as DNA, the CDR3 is TGCAGTGCTCGGGCGCCTAGCGGGTCGTTCTACGAGCAGTACTTC. V and J are TRBV20-1 and TRBJ2-7; TRBD2 agrees at 8 bases. Trimming cost V 5 bases and J 3 bases; bases outside gene matches: 12. The CDR3 sequence is 15 residues long. Germline loops: CDR1 DFQATT, CDR2 SNEGSKA (reference sequence).

This sequence joins TRBV10-3 and TRBJ2-7, with D possibly being TRBD1 (5 bases). Per the germline V gene, CDR1 is ENHRY and CDR2 is SYGVKD. The CDR3 has 15 amino acids. Trimming pared 6 bases from V and 3 bases from J, leaving 18 bases between. CDR3 nucleotide sequence: TGTGCCATCAGGGGATGGGGCAGAGATTTCTACGAGCAGTACTTC. It yields the protein CAIRGWGRDFYEQYF.

The chain employs TRBV14 and TRBJ2-6; 7 bases are shared with TRBD1. Trimming took 5 bases from V and 0 from J; bases not matched to a gene: 7. The CDR3 has 17 amino acids. CDR1 and CDR2 (germline): SGHDN, FVKESK. The CDR3 DNA follows: TGTGCCAGCAGCGAGACAGGGTCTGTCTCTGGGGCCAACGTCCTGACTTTC. Protein: CASSETGSVSGANVLTF.

This clonotype showed up just a few times. This chain connects TRBV2 to TRBJ2-5; the D is unclear. CDR3 length: 12 residues. Germline-derived CDR1 and CDR2 are SNHLY and FYNNEI. V was cut by 0 bases and J by 7 bases, with 6 bases left in between. CDR3 DNA: TGTGCCAGCAGTGAAGCTGGGTGGACCCAGTACTTC. This sequence encodes CASSEAGWTQYF. Full variable domain (missing parts from reference TRBV2 and TRBJ2-5): EPEVTQTPSHQVTQMGQEVILRCVPISNHLYFYWYRQILGQKVEFLVSFYNNEISEKSEIFDDQFSVERPDGSNFTLKIRSTKLEDSAMYFCASSEAGWTQYFGPGTRLLVL.

The rearrangement uses TRBV4-3 and TRBJ2-1; 11 bases agree with TRBD2. J was trimmed by 1 base and V by 4 bases; bases with no gene match: 6. The CDR3 spans 17 residues. Germline V gene sequence: CDR1 LGHNA, CDR2 YSLEER. CDR3 amino acids: CASSRGTSGQSYNEQFF. CDR3 nucleotide sequence: TGCGCCAGCAGCCGCGGGACTAGCGGACAATCCTACAATGAGCAGTTCTTC.